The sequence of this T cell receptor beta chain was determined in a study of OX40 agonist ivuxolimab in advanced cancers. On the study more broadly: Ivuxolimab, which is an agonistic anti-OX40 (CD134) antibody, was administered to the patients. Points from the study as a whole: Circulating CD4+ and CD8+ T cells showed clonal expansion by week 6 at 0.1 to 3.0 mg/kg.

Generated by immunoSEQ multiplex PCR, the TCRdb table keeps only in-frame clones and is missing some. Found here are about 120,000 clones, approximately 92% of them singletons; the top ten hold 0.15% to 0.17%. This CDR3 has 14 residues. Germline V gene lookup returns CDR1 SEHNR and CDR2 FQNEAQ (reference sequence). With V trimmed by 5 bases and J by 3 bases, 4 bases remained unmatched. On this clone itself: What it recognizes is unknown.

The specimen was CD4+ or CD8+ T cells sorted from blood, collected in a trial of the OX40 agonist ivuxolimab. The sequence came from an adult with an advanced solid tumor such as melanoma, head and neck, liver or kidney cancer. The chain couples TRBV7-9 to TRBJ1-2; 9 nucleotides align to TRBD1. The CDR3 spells CASSATGGYYGYTF. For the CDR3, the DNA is TGTGCCAGCAGCGCGACAGGGGGATACTATGGCTACACCTTC.